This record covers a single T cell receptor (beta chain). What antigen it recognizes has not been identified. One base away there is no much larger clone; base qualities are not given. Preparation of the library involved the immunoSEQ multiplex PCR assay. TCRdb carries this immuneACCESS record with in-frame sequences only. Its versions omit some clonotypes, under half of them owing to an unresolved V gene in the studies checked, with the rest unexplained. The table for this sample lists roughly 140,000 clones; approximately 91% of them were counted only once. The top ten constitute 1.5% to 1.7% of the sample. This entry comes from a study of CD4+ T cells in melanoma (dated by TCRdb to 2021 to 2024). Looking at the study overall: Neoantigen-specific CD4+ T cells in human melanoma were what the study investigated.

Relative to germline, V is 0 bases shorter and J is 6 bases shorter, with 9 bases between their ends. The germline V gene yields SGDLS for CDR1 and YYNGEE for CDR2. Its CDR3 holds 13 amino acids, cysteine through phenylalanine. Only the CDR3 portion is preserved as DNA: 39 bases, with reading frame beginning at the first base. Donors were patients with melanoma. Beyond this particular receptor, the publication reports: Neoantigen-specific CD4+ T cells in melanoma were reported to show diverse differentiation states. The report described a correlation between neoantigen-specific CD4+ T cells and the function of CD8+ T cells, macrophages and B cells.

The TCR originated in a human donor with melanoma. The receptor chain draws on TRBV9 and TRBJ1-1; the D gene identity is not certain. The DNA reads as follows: TGTGCCAGCAGCGTAGCGGCTGCCGCTGAAGCTTTCTTT. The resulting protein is CASSVAAAAEAFF.